Detailed here is one T cell receptor beta chain. Its antigen is as yet unknown. The data are from a study of OX40 agonist ivuxolimab in advanced cancers. Whole-study context: In this cohort, patients received ivuxolimab, an agonistic anti-OX40 (CD134) antibody.

Some clones are missing from TCRdb's copy, which holds only in-frame ones; the method was immunoSEQ multiplex PCR. The sample consists of approximately 32,000 clones, more than 70% of them appearing once. Study-wide results and limits: Both CD4+ and CD8+ T cell populations in blood had undergone clonal expansion by week 6 at 0.1 to 3.0 mg/kg.

This receptor was taken from an adult with an advanced solid tumor such as melanoma, head and neck, liver or kidney cancer. This sample comprised CD4+ or CD8+ T cells sorted from blood, obtained in a trial of the OX40 agonist ivuxolimab.

CDR3 sequence reads: CASSPGFLGDTEAFF. CDR3 sequence (DNA): TGTGCCAGCAGCCCCGGTTTTCTTGGGGACACTGAAGCTTTCTTT. The J gene is TRBJ1-1, the V gene TRBV7-9; D is uncertain. V was clipped by 5 bases and J by 3 bases, with 16 bases between them. CDR3 length equals 15 residues. In germline, CDR1 is SEHNR, CDR2 FQNEAQ (reference sequence).